Listed below are T cell receptor beta chains from one sample, sequenced in a study of cytomegalovirus exposure and HLA in healthy donors. Sequencing used immunoSEQ multiplex PCR; TCRdb keeps in-frame clones, though not all of them. The sample records about 170,000 clones, 84% being singletons. The sequenced sample consisted of PBMCs. The receptors were gathered from a girl aged 5-17 years in good health and CMV-seropositive. CDR3s leave out the opening cysteine and the closing phenylalanine or tryptophan.

TRBV6-5 ASSYFPGQGPYEQY
TRBV18 ASSVKGARMNTEAF
TRBV2 ASSEALRQHNQPQH
TRBV4-1 ASSRLGGSMNTEAF
TRBV25-1 ASSHPGQLQETQY
TRBV6-1 ASSEGPFGEGQETQY
TRBV9 ASSVAGKTDTQY
TRBV4-1 ASSRVAGEETQY
TRBV19 ASSAQGRVGTDTQY
TRBV27 ASSTLGRTYYNEQF
TRBV7-2 ASSLAAGLTEAF
TRBV5-4 ASSSGYEQY
TRBV4-2 ASSQVAGGPVGTDTQY
TRBV5-4 ASSFGTPSYGYT
TRBV30 ALDRGLYEQY
TRBV6-6 ASSYGTGGDEQY
TRBV6-6 ASTKGGGYT
TRBV9 ASSPGETEAF
TRBV11-3 ASSILDWGAGETQY
TRBV29-1 SVEGAQYNEQF
TRBV4-1 ASSQGNMTTNEKLF
TRBV7-3 ASSLTVSGNTEAF
TRBV14 ASSKTGVIGELF
TRBV6-1 ASSDGTATFTGELF
TRBV4-1 ASSQPGQAYRT
TRBV21-1 ASRPRGQVVEKLF
TRBV11-2 ASSPGQGRSPLH
TRBV5-4 ASSQAGPSYEQY
TRBV4-1 ASSLRSEGNYGYT
TRBV9 ASSVAQQGETDTQY